The clone carrying this T cell receptor beta chain was counted many times. Antigen: not known. Researchers prepared the TCRbeta library using unique molecular identifiers, the study reports. TCRdb passed the PCR reads through MiXCR, listing each CDR3 protein once. The table has 750,000 to 950,000 distinct CDR3 sequences, roughly 16% seen once; the top ten hold around 4.5%. The CDR3 spans 15 residues. Germline V gene data show CDR1 as MNHEY and CDR2 as SMNVEV (reference sequence). V was pared by 5 bases and J by 0 bases, with 14 bases between. These data come from a study of T-cell reconstitution after alpha-beta-depleted transplantation in children. General study findings and limits: Expanded graft clones, several hundred of them, were reportedly the source of alpha-beta T cells about two months after transplant. Surviving recipient T cells and thymic progenitors underlay high day-60 TCRbeta diversity in some patients. After one year, T-cell counts and TCRbeta diversity mostly came from new T cells.

The sequence came from a male patient younger than 18 who had a stem cell transplant for acute lymphoblastic leukemia, so the T cells may come from the graft donor. The specimen was PBMCs, mostly from graft donor cells, collected 360 days after TCRalphabeta/CD19-depleted stem cell transplant. The chain employs TRBV27 and TRBJ2-7; D uncertain. CDR3 nucleotides: TGTGCCAGCAGTCACACAGTGTCCCACTCCTACGAGCAGTACTTC. This encodes CASSHTVSHSYEQYF.